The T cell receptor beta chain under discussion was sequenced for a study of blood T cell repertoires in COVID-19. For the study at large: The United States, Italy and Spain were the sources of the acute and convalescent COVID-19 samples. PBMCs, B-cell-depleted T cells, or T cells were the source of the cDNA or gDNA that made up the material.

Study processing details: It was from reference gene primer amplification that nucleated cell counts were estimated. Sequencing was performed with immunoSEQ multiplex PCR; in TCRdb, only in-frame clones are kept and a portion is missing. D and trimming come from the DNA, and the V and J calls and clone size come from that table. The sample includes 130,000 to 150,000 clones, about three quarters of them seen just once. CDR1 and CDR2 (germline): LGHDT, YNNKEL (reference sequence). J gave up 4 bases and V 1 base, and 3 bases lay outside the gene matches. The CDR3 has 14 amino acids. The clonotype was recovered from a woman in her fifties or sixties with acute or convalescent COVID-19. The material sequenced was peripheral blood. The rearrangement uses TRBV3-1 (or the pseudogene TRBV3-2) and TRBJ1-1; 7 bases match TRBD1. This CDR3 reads CASSQVPGGTEAFF. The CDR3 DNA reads TGTGCCAGCAGCCAAGTCCCAGGGGGCACTGAAGCTTTCTTT.